This TCR beta chain was sequenced for a study of neurological immune-mediated disorders. Regarding the study as a whole: Association of the multiple sclerosis repertoire cluster with clinical or MRI features was not observed for any feature. Across subjects, no CDR3 amino acid sequence appeared in expanded clones of more than one subject, a finding that suggested private repertoires in all groups.

This clonotype came up many times. Antigen unknown. 5'RACE with 10-nucleotide random UMIs produced the cDNA. Via MiXCR, TCRdb re-called the 5' RACE reads, giving one row per CDR3 protein. Altogether 42,000 or so distinct CDR3 sequences are present, about 2.5% being singletons, with the ten largest covering approximately 12%. There are 12 residues in the CDR3. Germline CDR1 is SGHTA and CDR2 is FQGTGA. Trimming took off 2 bases at V and 5 bases at J, with 4 bases between the two ends. The sequenced sample was PBMCs. This TCR was recovered from a man aged 25 to 45 with multiple sclerosis. The chain employs TRBV7-3 and TRBJ2-1, with D unclear. The CDR3 spells CASSLGNNEQFF. DNA for the CDR3: TGTGCCAGCAGCTTAGGGAACAATGAGCAGTTCTTC.